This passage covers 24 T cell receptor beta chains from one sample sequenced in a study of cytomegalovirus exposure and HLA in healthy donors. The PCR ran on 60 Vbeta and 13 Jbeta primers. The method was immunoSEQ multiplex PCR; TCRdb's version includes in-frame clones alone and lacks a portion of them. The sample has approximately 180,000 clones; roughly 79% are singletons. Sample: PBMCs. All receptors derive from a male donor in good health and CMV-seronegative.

The CDR3 loop reads CASRSREKTSGRGYEQYF. The CDR3 DNA reads TGCGCCAGCAGATCCAGGGAAAAGACTAGCGGGAGGGGCTACGAGCAGTACTTC. This chain uses TRBV23-1 with TRBJ2-7, with 14 bases identical to TRBD2. TRBV23-1 is identified as an open reading frame with a role that is uncertain. With 6 bases clipped from V and 3 bases from J, the junction kept 13 bases outside the gene matches. The CDR3 runs to 18 residues.

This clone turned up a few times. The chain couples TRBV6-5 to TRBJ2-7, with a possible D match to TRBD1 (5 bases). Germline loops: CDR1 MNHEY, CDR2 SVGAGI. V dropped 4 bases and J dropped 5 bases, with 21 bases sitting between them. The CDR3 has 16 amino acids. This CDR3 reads CASSWEQVRLGDEQYF. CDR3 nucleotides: TGTGCCAGCAGTTGGGAACAGGTGAGACTTGGGGACGAGCAGTACTTC.

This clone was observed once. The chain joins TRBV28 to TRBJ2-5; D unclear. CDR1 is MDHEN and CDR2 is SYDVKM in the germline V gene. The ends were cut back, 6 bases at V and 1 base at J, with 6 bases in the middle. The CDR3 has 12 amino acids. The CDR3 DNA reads TGTGCCAGCAGATCATTCCAAGAGACCCAGTACTTC. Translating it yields CASRSFQETQYF.

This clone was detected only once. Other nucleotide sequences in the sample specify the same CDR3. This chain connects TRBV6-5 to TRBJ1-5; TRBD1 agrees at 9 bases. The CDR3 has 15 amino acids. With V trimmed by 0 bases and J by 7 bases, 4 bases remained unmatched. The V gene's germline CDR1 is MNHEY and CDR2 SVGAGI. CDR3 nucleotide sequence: TGTGCCAGCAGTTACTCGGGACAGGGAGACCAGCCCCAGCATTTT. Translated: CASSYSGQGDQPQHF.

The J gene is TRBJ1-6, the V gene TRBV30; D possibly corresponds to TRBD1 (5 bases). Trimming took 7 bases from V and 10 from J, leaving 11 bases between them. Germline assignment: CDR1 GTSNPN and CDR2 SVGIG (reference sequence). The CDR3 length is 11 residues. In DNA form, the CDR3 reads TGTGCCTTCAGGGAAGCCTCACCCCTCCACTTT. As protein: CAFREASPLHF.

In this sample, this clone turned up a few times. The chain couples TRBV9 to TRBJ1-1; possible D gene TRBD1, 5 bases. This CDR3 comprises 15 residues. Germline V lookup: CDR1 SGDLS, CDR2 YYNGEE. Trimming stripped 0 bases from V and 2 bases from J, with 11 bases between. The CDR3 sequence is CASSVAWDSNTEAFF. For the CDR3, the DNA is TGTGCCAGCAGCGTAGCCTGGGACTCTAACACTGAAGCTTTCTTT.

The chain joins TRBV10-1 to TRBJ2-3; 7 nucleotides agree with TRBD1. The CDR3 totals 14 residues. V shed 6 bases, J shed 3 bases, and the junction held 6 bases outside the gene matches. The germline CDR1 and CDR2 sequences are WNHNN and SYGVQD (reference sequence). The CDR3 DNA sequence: TGCGCCAGCAGCTCCGGACAGGTAACAGATACGCAGTATTTT. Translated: CASSSGQVTDTQYF.

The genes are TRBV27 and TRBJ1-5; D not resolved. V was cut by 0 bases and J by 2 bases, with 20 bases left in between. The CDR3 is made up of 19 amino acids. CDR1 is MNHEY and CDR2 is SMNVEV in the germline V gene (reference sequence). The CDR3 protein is CASSLSSPHIYEGNQPQHF. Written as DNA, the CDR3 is TGTGCCAGCAGTTTATCCAGTCCACACATCTACGAGGGCAATCAGCCCCAGCATTTT.

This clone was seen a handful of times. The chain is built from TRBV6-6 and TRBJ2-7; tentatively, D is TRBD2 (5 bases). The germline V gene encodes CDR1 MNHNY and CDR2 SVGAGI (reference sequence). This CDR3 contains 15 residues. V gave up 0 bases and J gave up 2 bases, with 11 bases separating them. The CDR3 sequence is CASSYSEDLTYEQYF. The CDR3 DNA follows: TGTGCCAGCAGTTACTCGGAGGATCTGACCTACGAGCAGTACTTC.

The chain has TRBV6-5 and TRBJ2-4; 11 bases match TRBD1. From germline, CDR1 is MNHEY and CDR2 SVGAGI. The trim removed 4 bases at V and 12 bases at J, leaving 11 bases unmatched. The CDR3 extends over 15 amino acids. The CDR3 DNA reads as TGTGCCAGCAGTTCCCCGGACAGGGGGCTTTATACTCAGTACTTC. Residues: CASSSPDRGLYTQYF.

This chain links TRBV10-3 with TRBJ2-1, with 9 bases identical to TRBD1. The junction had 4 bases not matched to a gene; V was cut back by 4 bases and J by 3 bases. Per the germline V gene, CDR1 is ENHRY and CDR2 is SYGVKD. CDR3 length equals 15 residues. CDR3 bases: TGTGCCATCAGTGGAGGGACAGGGTTCTACAATGAGCAGTTCTTC. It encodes CAISGGTGFYNEQFF.

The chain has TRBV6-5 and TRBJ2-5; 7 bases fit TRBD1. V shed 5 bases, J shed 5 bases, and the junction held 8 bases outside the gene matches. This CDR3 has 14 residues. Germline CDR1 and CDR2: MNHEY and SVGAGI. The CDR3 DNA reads TGTGCCAGCAGTCAACGGGACAGCGGTGAGACCCAGTACTTC. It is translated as CASSQRDSGETQYF.

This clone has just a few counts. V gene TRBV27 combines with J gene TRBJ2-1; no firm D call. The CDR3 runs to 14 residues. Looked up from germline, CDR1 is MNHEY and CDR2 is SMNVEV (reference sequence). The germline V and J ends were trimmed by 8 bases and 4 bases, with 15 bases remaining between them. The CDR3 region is CASRSSLSYNEQFF. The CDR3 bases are TGTGCCAGCCGGAGTTCACTTTCTTACAATGAGCAGTTCTTC.

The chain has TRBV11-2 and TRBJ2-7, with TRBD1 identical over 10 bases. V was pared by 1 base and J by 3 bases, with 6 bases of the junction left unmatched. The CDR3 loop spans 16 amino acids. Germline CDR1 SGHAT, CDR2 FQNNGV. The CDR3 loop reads CASSLGQGARGYEQYF. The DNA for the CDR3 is TGTGCCAGCAGCTTAGGACAGGGGGCGCGGGGCTACGAGCAGTACTTC.

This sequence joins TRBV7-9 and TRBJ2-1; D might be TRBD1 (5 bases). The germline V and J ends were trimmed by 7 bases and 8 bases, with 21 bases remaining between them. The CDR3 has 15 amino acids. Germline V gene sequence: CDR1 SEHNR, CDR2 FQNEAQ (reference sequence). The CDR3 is CASTNPGTGHHEQFF. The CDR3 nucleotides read TGTGCCAGCACCAACCCAGGTACAGGCCACCATGAGCAGTTCTTC.

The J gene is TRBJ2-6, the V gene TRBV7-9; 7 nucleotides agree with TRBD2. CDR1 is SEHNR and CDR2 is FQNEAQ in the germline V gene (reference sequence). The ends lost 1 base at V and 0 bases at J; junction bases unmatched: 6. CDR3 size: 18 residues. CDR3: CASSLGLAGRSGANVLTF. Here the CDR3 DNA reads TGTGCCAGCAGCTTAGGCTTAGCGGGCCGCTCTGGGGCCAACGTCCTGACTTTC.

The CDR3 is CASSQSSGYNEQFF. For the CDR3, the DNA is TGCGCCAGCAGCCAATCTAGCGGATACAATGAGCAGTTCTTC. V and J are TRBV4-3 and TRBJ2-1, with TRBD2 identical over 7 bases. The length of the CDR3 is 14 residues. The germline CDR1 and CDR2 sequences are LGHNA and YSLEER. Trimming at V came to 2 bases and at J to 4 bases, leaving 2 bases not matched to a gene.

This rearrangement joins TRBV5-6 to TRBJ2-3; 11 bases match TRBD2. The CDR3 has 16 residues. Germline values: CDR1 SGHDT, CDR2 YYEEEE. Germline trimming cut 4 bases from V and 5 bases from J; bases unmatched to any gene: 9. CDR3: CASSQPVAGGGDTQYF. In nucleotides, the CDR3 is TGTGCCAGCAGCCAACCCGTAGCGGGGGGGGGAGATACGCAGTATTTT.

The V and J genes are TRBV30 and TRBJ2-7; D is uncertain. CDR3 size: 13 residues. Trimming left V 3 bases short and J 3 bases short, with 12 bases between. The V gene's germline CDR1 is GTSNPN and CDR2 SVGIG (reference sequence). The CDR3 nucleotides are TGTGCCTGGAGCCCTATGCCGCTCTACGAGCAGTACTTC. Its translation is CAWSPMPLYEQYF.

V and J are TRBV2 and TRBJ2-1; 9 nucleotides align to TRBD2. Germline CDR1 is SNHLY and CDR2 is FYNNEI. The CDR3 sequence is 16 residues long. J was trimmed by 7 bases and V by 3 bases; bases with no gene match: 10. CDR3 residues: CASSDRPGTSRNEQFF. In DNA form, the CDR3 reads TGTGCCAGCAGTGATCGCCCCGGGACTAGCAGGAATGAGCAGTTCTTC. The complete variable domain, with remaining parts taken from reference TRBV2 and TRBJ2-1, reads EPEVTQTPSHQVTQMGQEVILRCVPISNHLYFYWYRQILGQKVEFLVSFYNNEISEKSEIFDDQFSVERPDGSNFTLKIRSTKLEDSAMYFCASSDRPGTSRNEQFFGPGTRLTVL.

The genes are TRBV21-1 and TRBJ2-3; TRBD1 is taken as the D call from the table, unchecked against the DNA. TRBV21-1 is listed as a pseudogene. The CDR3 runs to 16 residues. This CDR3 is CASSKEQGQFTDTQYF. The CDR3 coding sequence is TGTGCCAGCAGCAAAGAACAGGGGCAATTCACAGATACGCAGTATTTT.

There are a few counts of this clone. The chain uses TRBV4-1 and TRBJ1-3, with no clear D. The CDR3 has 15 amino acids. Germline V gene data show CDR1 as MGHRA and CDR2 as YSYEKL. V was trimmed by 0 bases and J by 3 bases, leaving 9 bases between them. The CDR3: CASSQDNSGGNTIYF. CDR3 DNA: TGCGCCAGCAGCCAAGATAACAGCGGTGGAAACACCATATATTTT.

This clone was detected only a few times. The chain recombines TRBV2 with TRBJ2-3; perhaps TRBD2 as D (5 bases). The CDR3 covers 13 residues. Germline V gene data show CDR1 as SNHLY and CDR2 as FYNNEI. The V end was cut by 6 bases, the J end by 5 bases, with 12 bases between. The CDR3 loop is CASSRGSGDTQYF. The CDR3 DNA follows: TGTGCCAGCAGCCGTGGAAGCGGAGATACGCAGTATTTT.

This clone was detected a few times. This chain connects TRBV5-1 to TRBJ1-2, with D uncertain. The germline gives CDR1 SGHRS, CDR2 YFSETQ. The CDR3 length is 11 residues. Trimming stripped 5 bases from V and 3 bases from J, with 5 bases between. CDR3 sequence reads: CASRAHYGYTF. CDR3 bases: TGCGCCAGCAGGGCCCACTATGGCTACACCTTC.